What follows are 17 T cell receptor beta chains derived from one specimen sequenced in a study of blood T cell repertoires in COVID-19. Profiled with immunoSEQ multiplex PCR; TCRdb holds only in-frame clones, not every one. The table shows fewer than 200,000 clones, with around four fifths occurring only once. Sample: PBMCs or T cells enriched from blood (not recorded which). These receptors all come from a woman aged 50 to 65 who had recovered from COVID-19.

The gene calls are TRBV12-3 or TRBV12-4 and TRBJ1-5; no clear D. CDR3 length equals 13 residues. The ends were cut back, 3 bases at V and 11 bases at J, with 14 bases in the middle. The CDR3 coding sequence is TGTGCCAGCAGTTTCCAGCTACGGGGAGCCCAGCATTTT. It is translated as CASSFQLRGAQHF.

The chain links TRBV18 to TRBJ1-1, with D tentatively TRBD1 (5 bases). CDR1 and CDR2 from the germline V gene are KGHSH and LQKENI. The germline V and J ends were trimmed by 3 bases and 5 bases, with 13 bases remaining between them. The CDR3 covers 14 residues. This CDR3 reads CASSPAMEGTEAFF. The CDR3 DNA sequence: TGTGCCAGCTCACCTGCCATGGAGGGGACTGAAGCTTTCTTT.

V and J are TRBV30 and TRBJ1-1; unclear D gene. The CDR3 loop spans 14 amino acids. Germline CDR1 is GTSNPN and CDR2 is SVGIG (reference sequence). V was clipped by 0 bases and J by 1 base, with 9 bases between them. The CDR3 spells CAWSVLSGNTEAFF. The CDR3 region has the DNA TGTGCCTGGAGTGTACTTTCAGGGAACACTGAAGCTTTCTTT.

The V call is TRBV7-2, the J call TRBJ2-5; TRBD1 matches at 7 bases. V shed 5 bases, J shed 5 bases, and the junction held 8 bases outside the gene matches. CDR3 length: 14 amino acids. Germline lookup yields CDR1 SGHTA and CDR2 FQGNSA. The CDR3: CASSHQGGRETQYF. The CDR3 DNA sequence: TGTGCCAGCAGCCATCAAGGGGGCCGGGAGACCCAGTACTTC.

The V call is TRBV18, the J call TRBJ2-1, with TRBD2 matching 10 bases. Germline CDR1 is KGHSH and CDR2 is LQKENI. The CDR3 has 16 amino acids. J was trimmed by 8 bases and V by 4 bases; bases with no gene match: 11. The CDR3: CASSLLLAGMGDEQFF. CDR3 DNA sequence: TGTGCCAGCTCACTGCTACTAGCGGGGATGGGTGATGAGCAGTTCTTC.

The V call is TRBV5-8, the J call TRBJ1-1; possible D gene TRBD1, 6 bases. The V end was cut by 0 bases, the J end by 2 bases, with 14 bases between. This CDR3 comprises 16 residues. The germline gives CDR1 SGHTS, CDR2 YDEGEE. The CDR3 DNA is TGTGCCAGCAGCTTGGGAAGGGGGATGGGAAACACTGAAGCTTTCTTT. Translation: CASSLGRGMGNTEAFF.

This chain connects TRBV30 to TRBJ2-7; 9 bases map to TRBD1. This CDR3 has 15 residues. CDR1 is GTSNPN, CDR2 SVGIG, per germline (reference sequence). V lost 1 base, J lost 2 bases, and 6 bases stayed unmatched. Here the CDR3 reads CAWSDTGTGTYEQYV. CDR3 DNA sequence: TGTGCCTGGAGTGACACCGGGACAGGGACCTACGAGCAGTACGTC.

The table lists this clone with a few counts. The chain has TRBV5-1 and TRBJ1-1, with TRBD1 as a possible D gene (5 bases). V dropped 5 bases and J dropped 4 bases, with 15 bases sitting between them. There are 14 residues in the CDR3. Per the germline V gene, CDR1 is SGHRS and CDR2 is YFSETQ. The CDR3, as DNA: TGCGCCAGCAGTACTGTAGGGGTCGGCACTGAAGCTTTCTTT. It yields the protein CASSTVGVGTEAFF.

This chain connects TRBV9 to TRBJ1-4; 9 positions agree with TRBD1. The V segment lost 6 bases and the J segment 5 bases; nucleotides outside the gene matches: 8. The CDR3 is 15 amino acids. Germline CDR1 reads SGDLS; CDR2 reads YYNGEE. CDR3 protein: CASTPGGTGNEKLFF. CDR3 bases: TGTGCCAGCACCCCAGGGGGGACAGGGAATGAAAAACTGTTTTTT.

The chain is built from TRBV18 and TRBJ2-5, with D maybe TRBD1 (6 bases). Trimming removed 0 bases from V and 4 bases from J, with 9 bases in between. Germline lookup yields CDR1 KGHSH and CDR2 LQKENI. The CDR3 is made up of 14 amino acids. The CDR3 DNA sequence: TGTGCCAGCTCACCACCAGCCAGGGGAGAGACCCAGTACTTC. Its translation: CASSPPARGETQYF.

This chain uses TRBV6-1 with TRBJ1-2, with 7 bases aligning to TRBD1. Trimming cost V 1 base and J 6 bases; bases outside gene matches: 5. Germline V gene lookup returns CDR1 MNHNS and CDR2 SASEGT. CDR3 length: 14 amino acids. The DNA of the CDR3 is TGTGCCAGCAGTGAAGAGTCAACAGGGGATGGCTACACCTTC. Its protein is CASSEESTGDGYTF.

This clone was seen once. The V call is TRBV19, the J call TRBJ1-5, with 7 nucleotides matching TRBD1. The CDR3 loop spans 17 amino acids. The V gene end was trimmed by 3 bases and the J gene end by 2 bases; junction bases not matched to a gene: 10. Germline V gene data show CDR1 as LNHDA and CDR2 as SQIVND (reference sequence). CDR3 protein: CASSIHTRQGGNQPQHF. The CDR3 DNA sequence: TGTGCCAGTAGTATCCATACCCGACAGGGCGGCAATCAGCCCCAGCATTTT.

The V gene is TRBV7-9, the J gene TRBJ2-3, with TRBD1 as a possible D gene (5 bases). From germline, CDR1 is SEHNR and CDR2 FQNEAQ (reference sequence). The V end was cut by 2 bases, the J end by 8 bases, with 20 bases between. The CDR3 is 16 amino acids. CDR3 sequence: CASSLRSPTLRGTQYF. The CDR3 bases are TGTGCCAGCAGCTTACGCTCACCGACCCTTAGGGGTACGCAGTATTTT.

Here the CDR3 reads CASSLSGSSYEQYV. As DNA, the CDR3 is TGTGCCAGCAGTTTATCAGGGAGCTCCTACGAGCAGTACGTC. The V gene is TRBV27, the J gene TRBJ2-7; possibly TRBD2 for D (5 bases). This CDR3 is 14 amino acids long. V was trimmed by 0 bases and J by 0 bases, leaving 6 bases between them. Per germline, CDR1 MNHEY and CDR2 SMNVEV (reference sequence).

V gene TRBV9 combines with J gene TRBJ1-5; maybe TRBD1 (6 bases). CDR3 size: 19 residues. Trimming stripped 3 bases from V and 2 bases from J, with 24 bases between. The germline CDR1 and CDR2 sequences are SGDLS and YYNGEE. CDR3 residues: CASSDHYKQGSLGNQPQHF. In DNA form, the CDR3 reads TGTGCCAGCAGCGACCACTACAAACAGGGAAGTTTAGGCAATCAGCCCCAGCATTTT.

The CDR3 region is CASSLNYGYTF. The CDR3 DNA reads TGTGCCAGCAGTCTAAATTATGGCTACACCTTC. This chain connects TRBV12-3 or TRBV12-4 to TRBJ1-2; D is undetermined. V dropped 5 bases and J dropped 5 bases, with 6 bases sitting between them. This CDR3 spans 11 amino acids.

This chain links TRBV2 with TRBJ1-6, with a weak D call TRBD1 (6 bases). The germline gives CDR1 SNHLY, CDR2 FYNNEI. The ends were cut back, 0 bases at V and 10 bases at J, with 13 bases in the middle. The CDR3 runs 15 residues. The CDR3 sequence: CASSEAETGRSPLHF. The CDR3 nucleotides read TGTGCCAGCAGTGAAGCGGAAACAGGGCGATCACCCCTCCACTTT.